This T cell receptor (beta chain) was sequenced during a study of T cells in tumors after PD-1 blockade. Overall study: Either cemiplimab 350 mg every 2 weeks or pembrolizumab 200 mg every 3 weeks was given. A subset received ongoing vismodegib 150 mg daily alongside anti-PD-1 therapy.

Sequencing used immunoSEQ multiplex PCR; TCRdb keeps in-frame clones, though not all of them. The table includes some 66,000 clones, around 72% detected once. Overall study findings and caveats: Around two fifths of tumor TCR clonotypes were also found in blood.

This CDR3 has 15 amino acids. V gave up 2 bases and J gave up 4 bases; unmatched junction bases: 3. Germline V CDR1 and CDR2: LGHNA, YNFKEQ. As regards this clone: Its antigen is not known.

This specimen was PBMCs, taken after anti-PD-1 treatment. The receptor comes from a human donor with basal cell carcinoma. The chain is built from TRBV4-2 and TRBJ1-5, with TRBD1 matching 9 bases. The CDR3: CASSQRGQGNQPQHF. DNA of the CDR3: TGTGCCAGCAGCCAACGGGGACAGGGTAATCAGCCCCAGCATTTT.